This passage covers 26 T cell receptor delta chains from one sample sequenced in a study of gamma-delta chains in newborns, infants, children. TCRdb re-processed the reads via CATT. The sample has about 6,400 delta-chain clones; roughly 2.5% are singletons. Specimen: blood. The origin of the receptors is a child who was a newborn, infant or young child, either healthy, febrile or measles-vaccinated (not recorded which).

In its sample, this clone is medium-sized. The sample contains more than one DNA sequence encoding this CDR3. The chain uses TRDV2 and TRDJ1; the match to TRDD3 covers 11 bases. Germline V gene lookup returns CDR1 GEAIGNYY and CDR2 EKD. This CDR3 spans 17 amino acids. The J segment lost 0 bases and the V segment lost 3 bases, leaving 8 bases of the junction unmatched. The DNA for the CDR3 is TGTGCCTGTGACTCTCTGGGGGATACCCCGTACACCGATAAACTCATCTTT. This encodes CACDSLGDTPYTDKLIF.

A few counts support this clone. One end of the junction does not line up with germline, which may come from a read error. This sample includes further DNA sequences coding for the same CDR3. This sequence joins TRDV2 and TRDJ2; 7 nucleotides line up with TRDD3. This CDR3 is 16 amino acids long. From germline, CDR1 is GEAIGNYY and CDR2 EKD. In DNA form, the CDR3 reads TGTGCCTGTGACACCGTTGGGGGAGGTCTGACAGCCCAACTCTTCTTT. This translates into CACDTVGGGLTAQLFF.

This clone was seen more than once but under ten times. TCRdb pairs this DNA with a much larger clone's protein that differs at residue 7, likely a read error; the protein shown was translated from the DNA. V usage is TRDV2 and J usage is TRDJ3; no reliable D call. Germline CDR1 is GEAIGNYY and CDR2 is EKD. The CDR3 consists of 16 residues. Trimming shortened V by 1 base and J by 0 bases, and 6 bases separated the two germline ends. CDR3 bases: TGTGCCTGTGACACGGTGTGCTCCTGGGACACCCGACAGATGTTTTTC. As protein: CACDTVCSWDTRQMFF.

This clone was found a few times. The junction shows a germline mismatch at one end, possibly a read error. Other DNA sequences in the same sample also yield this CDR3. V gene TRDV2 combines with J gene TRDJ2; 11 bases fit TRDD3. The germline CDR1 and CDR2 sequences are GEAIGNYY and EKD. This CDR3 is 18 amino acids long. CDR3 loop: CACDILGDRDSLTAQLFF. The CDR3 DNA sequence: TGTGCCTGCGACATACTGGGGGATAGAGATTCTTTGACAGCACAACTCTTCTTT.

This clone came up a few times. This chain joins TRDV2 and TRDJ1; 11 nucleotides line up with TRDD3. The germline CDR1 and CDR2 sequences are GEAIGNYY and EKD. With 3 bases clipped from V and 0 bases from J, the junction kept 11 bases outside the gene matches. The CDR3 loop spans 18 amino acids. CDR3 amino acids: CACDPVLGDKRYTDKLIF. The CDR3 DNA reads as TGTGCCTGTGACCCTGTACTGGGGGATAAAAGGTACACCGATAAACTCATCTTT.

This clone was found a few times. A far larger clone differs by one base, so this is likely a read error. Other DNA sequences of this sample code for an identical CDR3. This sequence joins TRDV2 and TRDJ1; a weak D match, TRDD3 (6 bases). V was trimmed by 0 bases and J by 8 bases, leaving 15 bases between them. The CDR3 has 14 amino acids. The germline V gene encodes CDR1 GEAIGNYY and CDR2 EKD. CDR3 sequence reads: CACDTVGIHDKLIF. For the CDR3, the DNA is TGTGCCTGTGACACCGTGGGGATCCACGACAAACTCATCTTT.

This clone was observed a few times. The chain links TRDV2 to TRDJ3, with TRDD3 matching 9 bases. The V gene end was trimmed by 0 bases and the J gene end by 0 bases; junction bases not matched to a gene: 8. Germline CDR1 reads GEAIGNYY; CDR2 reads EKD. The CDR3 length is 20 residues. In DNA, the CDR3 is TGTGCCTGTGACACCGCTGGGGGATCGCCGAGCTCCTGGGACACCCGACAGATGTTTTTC. Translation: CACDTAGGSPSSWDTRQMFF.

The chain carries TRDV2 and TRDJ2; 13 bases fit TRDD3. Germline loops: CDR1 GEAIGNYY, CDR2 EKD. This CDR3 has 19 residues. Germline trimming cut 0 bases from V and 4 bases from J; bases unmatched to any gene: 10. The CDR3 is CACDTVGVLGDTGTAQLFF. The CDR3 nucleotides read TGTGCCTGTGACACCGTGGGCGTACTGGGGGATACGGGGACAGCACAACTCTTCTTT.

This clone was counted between two and nine times. A read error may explain this, as a much larger clone is one base away. The chain couples TRDV2 to TRDJ3, with 7 nucleotides matching TRDD3. Germline CDR1 GEAIGNYY, CDR2 EKD. This CDR3 region has 20 residues. The junction had 10 bases not matched to a gene; V was cut back by 0 bases and J by 0 bases. CDR3 region: CACDTVLGGKSSWDTRQMFF. CDR3 bases: TGTGCCTGTGACACCGTGCTGGGGGGTAAAAGCTCCTGGGACACCCGACAGATGTTTTTC.

In its sample, this clone ranks as medium-sized. This sample includes further DNA sequences coding for the same CDR3. The chain uses TRDV2 and TRDJ1, with 7 bases aligning to TRDD3. After removal of 2 bases from V and 1 base from J, the junction contained 3 bases not matched to a gene. This CDR3 is 14 amino acids long. CDR1 is GEAIGNYY and CDR2 is EKD in the germline V gene. The chain's CDR3 is CACDKLGSTDKLIF. DNA for the CDR3: TGTGCCTGTGACAAACTGGGGTCCACCGATAAACTCATCTTT.

This clone is judged medium-sized. This chain uses TRDV2 with TRDJ2; TRDD3 matches 9 bases. This CDR3 is 14 amino acids long. V lost 3 bases, J lost 4 bases, and 2 bases stayed unmatched. Germline CDR1 is GEAIGNYY and CDR2 is EKD. CDR3 in amino acids: CACDYWGTTAQLFF. CDR3 bases: TGTGCCTGTGACTACTGGGGGACGACAGCACAACTCTTCTTT.

The CDR3 reads CACDNVGGLGAPYTDKLTF. CDR3 nucleotide sequence: TGTGCCTGTGACAACGTAGGGGGACTGGGGGCCCCGTACACCGATAAACTCACCTTT. The V gene reported is TRDV2; the J gene is uncalled; TRDD3, as called in the table, went unchecked against the DNA. The CDR3 consists of 19 residues. CDR1 and CDR2 (germline): GEAIGNYY, EKD.

This clone is medium-sized in the sample. The gene calls are TRDV2 and TRDJ2, with 10 bases fitting TRDD3. CDR3 length equals 15 residues. J gave up 5 bases and V 2 bases, and 4 bases lay outside the gene matches. Germline V gives CDR1 GEAIGNYY, CDR2 EKD. The CDR3 sequence is CACDKLLGDTAQLFF. In DNA, the CDR3 is TGTGCCTGTGACAAATTACTGGGGGATACAGCACAACTCTTCTTT.

With regard to this clone: TCRdb lists the protein of a much larger clone for this DNA, which differs at residue 15, so this is likely a read error; the protein given here is translated from the DNA itself. The chain combines TRDV2 with TRDJ1, with D perhaps matching TRDD3 (5 bases). Germline V gene sequence: CDR1 GEAIGNYY, CDR2 EKD. This CDR3 has 17 amino acids. CDR3 DNA: TGTGCCTGTGACACCGTACTGGCCCTCCCTCGGACCGATAAACCCATCTTT. Translation: CACDTVLALPRTDKPIF.

A remark on this clone: TCRdb lists the protein of a much larger clone for this DNA, which differs at residue 5, so this is likely a read error; the protein given here is translated from the DNA itself. The chain joins TRDV2 to TRDJ3; 7 nucleotides match TRDD3. Looked up from germline, CDR1 is GEAIGNYY and CDR2 is EKD. This CDR3 spans 18 amino acids. Trimming removed 3 bases from V and 0 bases from J; junction bases left unmatched: 7. CDR3 in DNA: TGTGCCTGTGACCCCGTTGGGGGAAGCTCCTGGGACACCCGACAGATGTTTTTC. This translates into CACDPVGGSSWDTRQMFF.

With respect to this clone: Possible read error: a much larger clone is one base away. The sample holds other DNA sequences that translate to the same CDR3. This chain links TRDV2 with TRDJ2, with 12 nucleotides matching TRDD3. Germline V gives CDR1 GEAIGNYY, CDR2 EKD. The V gene end was trimmed by 0 bases and the J gene end by 8 bases; junction bases not matched to a gene: 3. CDR3 length: 15 amino acids. The CDR3 sequence: CACDTVLGDTAQLFF. CDR3 sequence (DNA): TGTGCCTGTGACACCGTACTGGGGGATACCGCACAACTCTTCTTT.

V and J are TRDV2 and TRDJ3, with TRDD3 matching over 9 bases. The CDR3 has 23 residues. V trimming: 0 bases; J trimming: 0 bases; junction bases outside the gene matches: 17. From germline, CDR1 is GEAIGNYY and CDR2 EKD. The CDR3 spells CACDTVRGGYSQTISWDTRQMFF. CDR3 sequence (DNA): TGTGCCTGTGACACCGTAAGGGGGGGATACTCCCAAACCATCTCCTGGGACACCCGACAGATGTTTTTC.

Worth noting for this clone: This may be a read error: a much more frequent sequence differs by one nucleotide. This sample includes further DNA sequences coding for the same CDR3. The chain combines TRDV2 with TRDJ3; D is possibly TRDD3 (6 bases). CDR1 is GEAIGNYY and CDR2 is EKD in the germline V gene. CDR3 length: 18 amino acids. Trimming left V 0 bases short and J 1 base short, with 12 bases between. The CDR3 sequence: CACDTVLGMSWDTRQMFF. In DNA form, the CDR3 reads TGTGCCTGTGACACCGTGCTGGGGATGTCCTGGGACACCCGACAGATGTTTTTC.

This clone was detected a few times. The junction departs from germline at one end; a sequencing error may be responsible. This rearrangement joins TRDV2 to TRDJ3; 9 bases agree with TRDD3. The CDR3 loop spans 17 amino acids. Germline V CDR1 and CDR2: GEAIGNYY, EKD. The CDR3 region is CACDPLGDHRDARQMFF. The CDR3 DNA reads as TGTGCCTGTGACCCCCTGGGGGATCACCGGGACGCCCGACAGATGTTTTTC.

This clone was detected a few times. A much more abundant neighbour one base away suggests this may be a read error. Other DNA variants within this sample encode the same CDR3. The chain combines TRDV2 with TRDJ3; the match to TRDD3 covers 7 bases. The V and J ends lost 0 bases and 0 bases, in that order; junction bases with no gene match: 4. The CDR3 runs 18 residues. Germline V CDR1 and CDR2: GEAIGNYY, EKD. As DNA, the CDR3 is TGTGCCTGTGACACCTTACTGGGGAGCTCCTGGGACACCCGACAGATGTTTTTC. This gives the protein CACDTLLGSSWDTRQMFF.

In the case of this clone: Other DNA sequences in this sample translate to the same CDR3. The chain uses TRDV2 and TRDJ3, with 7 bases identical to TRDD3. The CDR3 runs 19 residues. The germline gives CDR1 GEAIGNYY, CDR2 EKD. V was clipped by 3 bases and J by 0 bases; unmatched bases: 10. The CDR3 region has the DNA TGTGCCTGTGACGCTCTGGGGGCTGCAAGCTCCTGGGACACCCGACAGATGTTTTTC. The encoded protein is CACDALGAASSWDTRQMFF.

This clone was seen a handful of times. V and J are TRDV2 and TRDJ3; TRDD3 agrees at 13 bases. Germline V gene sequence: CDR1 GEAIGNYY, CDR2 EKD. J gave up 0 bases and V 4 bases, and 11 bases lay outside the gene matches. CDR3 length: 21 residues. CDR3 protein: CACDPVLGDTRSSWDTRQMFF. DNA for the CDR3: TGTGCCTGTGATCCCGTACTGGGGGATACGCGAAGCTCCTGGGACACCCGACAGATGTTTTTC.

A few counts support this clone. The chain employs TRDV2 and TRDJ3; D remains ambiguous. This CDR3 has 17 residues. Germline V gene lookup returns CDR1 GEAIGNYY and CDR2 EKD. Trimming took off 3 bases at V and 2 bases at J, with 13 bases between the two ends. The CDR3 sequence is CACDAFTSPWDTRQMFF. For the CDR3, the DNA is TGTGCCTGTGACGCCTTTACGAGCCCCTGGGACACCCGACAGATGTTTTTC.

A few counts support this clone. A clone one base away is much larger, so this may be a read error. The chain is built from TRDV2 and TRDJ3; maybe TRDD3 (5 bases). CDR3 length equals 19 residues. CDR1 is GEAIGNYY, CDR2 EKD, per germline. CDR3 nucleotides: TGTGCCTGTGACACCTGGGGACACGCGAGCTCCTGGGACGCCCGACAGATGTTTTTC. This encodes CACDTWGHASSWDARQMFF.

This clone was recorded a few times. TCRdb pairs this DNA with a much larger clone's protein that differs at residue 16, likely a read error; the protein shown was translated from the DNA. J is TRDJ3 and V is TRDV2, with 7 positions matching TRDD3. The CDR3 has 18 amino acids. The germline gives CDR1 GEAIGNYY, CDR2 EKD. In DNA, the CDR3 is TGTGCCTGTGACGATGGGGGAGCGAGCTCCTGGGACACCCGACAGATTTTTTTC. Its translation: CACDDGGASSWDTRQIFF.

The chain couples TRDV2 to TRDJ1, with 13 bases aligning to TRDD3. Germline V gives CDR1 GEAIGNYY, CDR2 EKD. The CDR3 loop spans 20 amino acids. Trimming removed 0 bases from V and 0 bases from J; junction bases left unmatched: 12. Written as DNA, the CDR3 is TGTGCCTGTGACACCGCGGAATCTACTGGGGGATACGCGTACACCGATAAACTCATCTTT. Translation gives CACDTAESTGGYAYTDKLIF.